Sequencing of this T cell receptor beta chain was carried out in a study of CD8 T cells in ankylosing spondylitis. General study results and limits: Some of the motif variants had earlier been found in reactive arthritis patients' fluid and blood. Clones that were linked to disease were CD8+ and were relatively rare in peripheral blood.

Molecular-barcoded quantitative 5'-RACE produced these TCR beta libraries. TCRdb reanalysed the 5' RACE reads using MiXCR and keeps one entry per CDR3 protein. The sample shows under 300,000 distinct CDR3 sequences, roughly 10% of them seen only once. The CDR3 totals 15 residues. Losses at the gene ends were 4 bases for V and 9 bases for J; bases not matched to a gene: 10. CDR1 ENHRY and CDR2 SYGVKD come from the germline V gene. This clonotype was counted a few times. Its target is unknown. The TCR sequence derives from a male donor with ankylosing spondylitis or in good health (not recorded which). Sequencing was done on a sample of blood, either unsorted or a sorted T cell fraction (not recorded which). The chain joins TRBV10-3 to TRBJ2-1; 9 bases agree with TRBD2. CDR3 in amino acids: CAISARLAVDGEQFF. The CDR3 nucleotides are TGTGCCATCAGTGCTCGACTAGCGGTGGATGGTGAGCAGTTCTTC.